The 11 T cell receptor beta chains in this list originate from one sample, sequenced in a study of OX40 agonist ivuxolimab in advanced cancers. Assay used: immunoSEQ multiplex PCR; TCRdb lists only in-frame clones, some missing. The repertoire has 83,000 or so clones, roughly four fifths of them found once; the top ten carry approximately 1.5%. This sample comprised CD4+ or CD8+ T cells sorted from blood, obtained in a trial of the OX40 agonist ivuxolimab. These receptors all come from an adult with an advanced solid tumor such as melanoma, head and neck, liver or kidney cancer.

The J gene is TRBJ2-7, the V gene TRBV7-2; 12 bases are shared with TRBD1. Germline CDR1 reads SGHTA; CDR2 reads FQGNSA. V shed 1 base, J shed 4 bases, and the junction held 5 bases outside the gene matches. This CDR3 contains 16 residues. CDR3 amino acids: CASSLDSGQGAYEQYF. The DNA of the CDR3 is TGTGCCAGCAGCTTAGATTCGGGACAGGGGGCTTACGAGCAGTACTTC.

In DNA form, the CDR3 reads TGTGCCAGCAGCTTACGGCTAGCCGGCTACAATGAGCAGTTCTTC. Protein sequence: CASSLRLAGYNEQFF. This chain uses TRBV7-3 with TRBJ2-1, with D possibly matching TRBD2 (5 bases). Germline-derived CDR1 and CDR2 are SGHTA and FQGTGA. The V gene lost 2 bases and the J gene lost 3 bases, with 11 bases spanning the gap. The CDR3 is 15 amino acids.

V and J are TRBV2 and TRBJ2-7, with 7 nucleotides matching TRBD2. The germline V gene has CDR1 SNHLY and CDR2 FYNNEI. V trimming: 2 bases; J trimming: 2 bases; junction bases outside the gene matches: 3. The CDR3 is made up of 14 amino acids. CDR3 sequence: CASSELGGAYEQYF. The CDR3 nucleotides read TGTGCCAGCAGTGAACTGGGGGGGGCCTACGAGCAGTACTTC.

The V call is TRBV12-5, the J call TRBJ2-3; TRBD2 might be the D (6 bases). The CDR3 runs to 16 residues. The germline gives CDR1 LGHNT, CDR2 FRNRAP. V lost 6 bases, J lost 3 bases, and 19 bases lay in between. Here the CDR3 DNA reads TGTGCTAGTGGGACCGGGACTCGCGGTCCGACAGATACGCAGTATTTT. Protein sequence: CASGTGTRGPTDTQYF. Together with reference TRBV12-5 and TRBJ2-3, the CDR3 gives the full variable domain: DARVTQTPRHKVTEMGQEVTMRCQPILGHNTVFWYRQTMMQGLELLAYFRNRAPLDDSGMPKDRFSAEMPDATLATLKIQPSEPRDSAVYFCASGTGTRGPTDTQYFGPGTRLTVL.

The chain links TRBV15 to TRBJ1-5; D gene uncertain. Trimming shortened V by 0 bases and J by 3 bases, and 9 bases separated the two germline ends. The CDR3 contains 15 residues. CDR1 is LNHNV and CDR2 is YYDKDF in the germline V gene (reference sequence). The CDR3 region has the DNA TGTGCCACCAGCAGAGATCCAGGCTACAATCAGCCCCAGCATTTT. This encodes CATSRDPGYNQPQHF.

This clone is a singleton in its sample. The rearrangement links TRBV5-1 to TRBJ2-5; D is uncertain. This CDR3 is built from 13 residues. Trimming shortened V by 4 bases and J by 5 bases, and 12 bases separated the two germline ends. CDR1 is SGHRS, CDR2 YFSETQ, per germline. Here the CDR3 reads CASSTRTGETQYF. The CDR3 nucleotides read TGCGCCAGCAGCACTCGAACGGGCGAGACCCAGTACTTC.

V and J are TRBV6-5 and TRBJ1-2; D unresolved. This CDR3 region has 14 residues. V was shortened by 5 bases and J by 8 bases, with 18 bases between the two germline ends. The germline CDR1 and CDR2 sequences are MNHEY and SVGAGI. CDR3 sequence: CASSQNRVSWGYTF. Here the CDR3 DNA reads TGTGCCAGCAGTCAGAATAGGGTTTCATGGGGCTACACCTTC.

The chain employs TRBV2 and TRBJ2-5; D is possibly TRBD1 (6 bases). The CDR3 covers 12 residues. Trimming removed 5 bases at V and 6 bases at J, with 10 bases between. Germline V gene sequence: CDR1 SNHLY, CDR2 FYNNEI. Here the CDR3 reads CASSNRVKTQYF. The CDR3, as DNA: TGTGCCAGCAGTAACAGGGTAAAGACCCAGTACTTC.

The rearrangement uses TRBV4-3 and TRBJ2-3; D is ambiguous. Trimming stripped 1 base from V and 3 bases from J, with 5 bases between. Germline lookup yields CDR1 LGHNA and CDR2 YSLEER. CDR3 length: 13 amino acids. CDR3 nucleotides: TGCGCCAGCAGCCAAGTGTTAACAGATACGCAGTATTTT. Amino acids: CASSQVLTDTQYF.

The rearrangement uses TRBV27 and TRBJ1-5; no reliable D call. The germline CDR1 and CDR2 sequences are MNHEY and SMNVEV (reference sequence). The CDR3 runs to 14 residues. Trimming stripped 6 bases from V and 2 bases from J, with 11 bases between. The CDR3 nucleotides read TGTGCCAGCAGCCGGACCGGGGGCAATCAGCCCCAGCATTTT. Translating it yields CASSRTGGNQPQHF.

The CDR3 is CASRDTGRPLHF. The CDR3 DNA follows: TGTGCCAGCAGGGATACAGGGAGACCCCTCCACTTT. The V call is TRBV6-1, the J call TRBJ1-6, with D tentatively TRBD1 (6 bases). The CDR3 has 12 amino acids. Trimming pared 6 bases from V and 12 bases from J, leaving 12 bases between. The V gene's germline CDR1 is MNHNS and CDR2 SASEGT.